This note documents a single TCR beta chain sequence. The target antigen is unknown. One junction end disagrees with the germline gene, perhaps due to a read error. This specimen belongs to a study of blood T cells in healthy people across ages. PCR was performed a second time for 7 to 11 cycles using a sample-barcoded 5' primer and a J-beta primer mix. Each of the samples gave a minimum of 2.5 million paired-end reads that contained CDR3. Each CDR3 protein gets one entry after TCRdb re-called the 5' RACE reads with MiXCR. The data contain roughly 1.6 million distinct CDR3 sequences, 30% to 40% of them singletons. Study results and caveats: TCR beta diversity, measured per million T cells, fell in a roughly linear way with age. Estimated diversity, derived from one million T cells, was regarded as an underestimate. With donor CMV status unknown, expanded clonotype changes were possibly confounded.

Sequencing used blood. This receptor was obtained from a woman aged 30 to 39 in good health.

The chain's CDR3 is CSARSALDYGHTF. DNA of the CDR3: TGCAGTGCTAGATCGGCACTAGACTATGGCCACACCTTC. This chain connects TRBV20-1 to TRBJ1-2; no definite D call. Per the germline V gene, CDR1 is DFQATT and CDR2 is SNEGSKA (reference sequence). This CDR3 is built from 13 residues.